This entry lists 13 T cell receptor beta chains sequenced from one sample in a study of blood T cells in healthy people across ages. Together with a sample-barcoded 5' primer, a J-beta primer mix was included in a second PCR lasting roughly 7 to 11 cycles. TCRdb independently ran MiXCR on the 5' RACE reads; one entry per CDR3 protein. The table records approximately 810,000 distinct CDR3 sequences, 35% to 40% of them present only once. Input material: blood. These receptors were collected from a man between 18 and 35 years old in good health.

The V gene is TRBV24-1, the J gene TRBJ2-2; D is unclear. CDR1 and CDR2 (germline): KGHDR, SFDVKD. The CDR3 is 15 amino acids. Trimming took off 2 bases at V and 4 bases at J, with 10 bases between the two ends. The CDR3 nucleotides read TGTGCCACCAGTGATTCGCGCCTATCCACCGGGGAGCTGTTTTTT. Residues: CATSDSRLSTGELFF.

Ten or more counts support this clonotype. The rearrangement joins TRBV28 to TRBJ2-7, with 8 bases matching TRBD1. CDR1 is MDHEN, CDR2 SYDVKM, per germline. The length of the CDR3 is 13 residues. With V trimmed by 5 bases and J by 3 bases, 3 bases remained unmatched. The CDR3 here is CASSLDRDYEQYF. CDR3 in DNA: TGTGCCAGCAGTCTGGACAGGGACTACGAGCAGTACTTC.

The chain carries TRBV9 and TRBJ2-6; no definite D call. CDR3 length equals 17 residues. V was clipped by 0 bases and J by 3 bases, with 13 bases between them. The germline V gene has CDR1 SGDLS and CDR2 YYNGEE. The CDR3 nucleotides read TGTGCCAGCAGCGTAGACCCAGGACGTCTTGGGGCCAACGTCCTGACTTTC. It yields the protein CASSVDPGRLGANVLTF.

This clonotype was observed a few times. V is TRBV27 and J is TRBJ1-2, with TRBD1 matching 8 bases. J gave up 0 bases and V 4 bases, and 7 bases lay outside the gene matches. The CDR3 has 16 amino acids. Germline CDR1 and CDR2: MNHEY and SMNVEV (reference sequence). The chain's CDR3 is CASSSDREGSNYGYTF. The CDR3 DNA is TGTGCCAGCAGTTCGGACAGGGAGGGTTCTAACTATGGCTACACCTTC.

V usage is TRBV7-2 and J usage is TRBJ2-2; 7 bases match TRBD2. The germline gives CDR1 SGHTA, CDR2 FQGNSA. The CDR3 is made up of 17 amino acids. Unmatched junction bases numbered 14, after V lost 5 bases and J lost 5 bases. DNA of the CDR3: TGTGCCAGCAGCCCCATAACAGCGGGGCTCGGGACCGGGGAGCTGTTTTTT. This encodes CASSPITAGLGTGELFF.

This clonotype has more than one count but fewer than ten. A read error may produce the germline difference seen at one junction end. The chain employs TRBV3-1 and TRBJ2-1, with D unresolved. Germline V CDR1 and CDR2: LGHDT, YNNKEL (reference sequence). This CDR3 is built from 12 residues. The CDR3 here is CASSLGYNGQFF. In DNA form, the CDR3 reads TGTGCCAGCAGCTTAGGCTACAATGGGCAGTTCTTC.

J is TRBJ1-4 and V is TRBV4-3; D is ambiguous. Germline loops: CDR1 LGHNA, CDR2 YSLEER. Trimming shortened V by 0 bases and J by 8 bases, and 13 bases separated the two germline ends. The CDR3 runs 15 residues. CDR3 residues: CASSQDRKAQEKLFF. CDR3 in DNA: TGCGCCAGCAGCCAAGATAGGAAGGCCCAAGAAAAACTGTTTTTT.

This clonotype has only a few counts. The J gene is TRBJ2-7, the V gene TRBV12-3 or TRBV12-4; D may be TRBD1 (6 bases). This CDR3 contains 12 residues. Trimming shortened V by 6 bases and J by 5 bases, and 11 bases separated the two germline ends. For the CDR3, the DNA is TGTGCCAGCAGGAGGACAGAGAACGAGCAGTACTTC. Its protein is CASRRTENEQYF.

The V gene is TRBV4-1, the J gene TRBJ1-1; 8 bases align to TRBD1. V dropped 1 base and J dropped 11; count of bases not matched to a gene: 6. CDR1 is MGHRA and CDR2 is YSYEKL in the germline V gene. CDR3 length: 13 residues. The CDR3 DNA reads TGCGCCAGCAGCCAAGTGAAGGGACAGGTGGCTTTCTTT. Translation gives CASSQVKGQVAFF.

The chain carries TRBV29-1 and TRBJ2-2, with 7 bases identical to TRBD1. V shed 7 bases, J shed 3 bases, and the junction held 2 bases outside the gene matches. The CDR3 runs 12 residues. Germline CDR1 SQVTM, CDR2 ANQGSEA. In nucleotides, the CDR3 is TGCAGCGGGACAGGAGACACCGGGGAGCTGTTTTTT. Translated, it gives CSGTGDTGELFF.

Remarks on this clonotype: An end of the junction differs from the germline gene, which may be a read error. The rearrangement uses TRBV4-1 and TRBJ2-1; the match to TRBD1 covers 7 bases. This CDR3 spans 17 amino acids. The germline CDR1 and CDR2 sequences are MGHRA and YSYEKL. The CDR3 DNA sequence: TGCGCCGGCAGCCAAGGTACCACGGACAGGATTTACAATGAGCAGTTCTTC. The encoded protein is CAGSQGTTDRIYNEQFF.

This clonotype was seen a handful of times. This rearrangement joins TRBV12-3 or TRBV12-4 to TRBJ1-6; D is perhaps TRBD1 (5 bases). This CDR3 is 16 amino acids long. Trimming pared 6 bases from V and 0 bases from J, leaving 12 bases between. The CDR3 DNA is TGTGCCAGCAGCCTTGGCAGGGACTCCTATAATTCACCCCTCCACTTT. It yields the protein CASSLGRDSYNSPLHF.

The gene calls are TRBV5-1 and TRBJ2-2, with D unresolved. This CDR3 has 13 amino acids. V lost 4 bases, J lost 4 bases, and 8 bases lay in between. From germline, CDR1 is SGHRS and CDR2 YFSETQ. The CDR3 is CASSLRITGELFF. The CDR3 region has the DNA TGCGCCAGCAGCCTACGTATCACCGGGGAGCTGTTTTTT.